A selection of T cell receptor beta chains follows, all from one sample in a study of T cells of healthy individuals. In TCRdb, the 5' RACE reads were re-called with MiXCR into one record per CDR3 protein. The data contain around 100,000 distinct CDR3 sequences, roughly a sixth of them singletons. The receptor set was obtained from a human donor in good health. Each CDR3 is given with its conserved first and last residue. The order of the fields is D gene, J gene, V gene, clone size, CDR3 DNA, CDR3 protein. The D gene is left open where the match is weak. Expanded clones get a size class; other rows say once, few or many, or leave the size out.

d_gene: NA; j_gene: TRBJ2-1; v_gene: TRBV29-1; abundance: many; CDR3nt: TGCAGCGTTGAAGACGGTGGGGACGAGCAGTTCTTC; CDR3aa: CSVEDGGDEQFF
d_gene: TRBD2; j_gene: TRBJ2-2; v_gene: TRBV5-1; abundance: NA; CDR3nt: TGCGCCAGCAGCACACTAGCGGGGAACACCGGGGAGCTGTTTTTT; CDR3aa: CASSTLAGNTGELFF
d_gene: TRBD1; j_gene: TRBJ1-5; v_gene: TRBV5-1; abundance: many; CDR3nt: TGCGCCAGCAGCTTGGGGACAGGGGAGAGTCAGCCCCAGCATTTT; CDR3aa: CASSLGTGESQPQHF
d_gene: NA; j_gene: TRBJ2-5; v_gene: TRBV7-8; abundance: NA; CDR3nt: TGTGCCAGCAGCCGACGGGGGGCCGGGGAGACCCAGTACTTC; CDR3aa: CASSRRGAGETQYF
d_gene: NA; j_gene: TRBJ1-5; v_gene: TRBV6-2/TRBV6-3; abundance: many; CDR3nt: TGTGCCAGCAGTTGGATAGGGGATAGCAATCAGCCCCAGCATTTT; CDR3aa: CASSWIGDSNQPQHF
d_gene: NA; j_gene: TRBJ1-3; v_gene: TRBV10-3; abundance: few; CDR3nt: TGTGCCATCAGTGGGTTTTTCGGGGACATCGGAAACACCATATATTTT; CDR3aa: CAISGFFGDIGNTIYF
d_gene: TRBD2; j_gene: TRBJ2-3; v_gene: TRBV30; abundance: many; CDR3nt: TGTGCCTGGAGTGATAGCGGGGGGGCTTCTATCACAGATACGCAGTATTTT; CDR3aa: CAWSDSGGASITDTQYF
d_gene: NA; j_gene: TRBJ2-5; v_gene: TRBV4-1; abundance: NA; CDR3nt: TGCGCCAGCAGCCGACCCCTTCTCTTTGGGGAGACCCAGTACTTC; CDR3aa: CASSRPLLFGETQYF
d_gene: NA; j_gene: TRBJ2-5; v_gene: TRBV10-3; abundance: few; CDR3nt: TGTGCCACGGTCGGGGCCAAGGAGGAGACCCAGTACTTC; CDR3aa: CATVGAKEETQYF
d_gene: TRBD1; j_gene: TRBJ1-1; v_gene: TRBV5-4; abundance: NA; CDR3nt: TGTGCCAGCAGCCCTGGACAGGCGCCGGATGGGAACACTGAAGCTTTCTTT; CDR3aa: CASSPGQAPDGNTEAFF
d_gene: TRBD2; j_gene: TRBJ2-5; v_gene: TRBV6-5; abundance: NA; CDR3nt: TGTGCCAGCAGTTTTACTAGCGGGGTCACCCAAGAGACCCAGTACTTC; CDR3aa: CASSFTSGVTQETQYF
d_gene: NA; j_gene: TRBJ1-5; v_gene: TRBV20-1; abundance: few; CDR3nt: TGCAGTGCTATGGGGAGGGCCGAAGCCAATCAGCCCCAGCATTTT; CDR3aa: CSAMGRAEANQPQHF
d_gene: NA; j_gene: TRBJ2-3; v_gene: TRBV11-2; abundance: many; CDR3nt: TGTGCCAGCAGCCGTTCGGTCAGCACAGATACGCAGTATTTT; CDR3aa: CASSRSVSTDTQYF
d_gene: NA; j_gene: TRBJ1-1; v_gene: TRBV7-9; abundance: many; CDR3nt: TGTGCCAGTACAGACTTGGTGAACACTGAAGCTTTCTTT; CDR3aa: CASTDLVNTEAFF
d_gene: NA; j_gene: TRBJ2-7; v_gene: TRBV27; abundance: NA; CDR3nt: TGTGCCAGCAGTTTAGTCTCCGGCGAGCAGTACTTC; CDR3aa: CASSLVSGEQYF
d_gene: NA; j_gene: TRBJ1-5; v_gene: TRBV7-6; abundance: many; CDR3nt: TGTGCCAGCAGCTTAGGGGGCTATCAGCCCCAGCATTTT; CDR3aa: CASSLGGYQPQHF
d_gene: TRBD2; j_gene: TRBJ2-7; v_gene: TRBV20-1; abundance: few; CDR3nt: TGCAGTGCTAGAGATCTCCTAGCGGGAGAGGTTTACGAGCAGTACTTC; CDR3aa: CSARDLLAGEVYEQYF
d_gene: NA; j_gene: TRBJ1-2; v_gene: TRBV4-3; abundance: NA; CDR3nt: TGCGCCAGCAGCCCCGGAGTTAACTATGGCTACACCTTC; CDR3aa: CASSPGVNYGYTF
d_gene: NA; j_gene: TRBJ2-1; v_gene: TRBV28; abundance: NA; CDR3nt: TGTGCCAGCAGTTTATCCCCCGCTAGGAATGAGCAGTTCTTC; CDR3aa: CASSLSPARNEQFF
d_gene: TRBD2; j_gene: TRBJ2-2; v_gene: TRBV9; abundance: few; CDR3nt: TGTGCCAGTACTAGCGGCAACACCGGGGAGCTGTTTTTT; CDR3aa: CASTSGNTGELFF
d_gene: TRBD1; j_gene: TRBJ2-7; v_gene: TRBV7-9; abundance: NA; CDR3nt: TGTGCCAGCAGCTCTGGCAAGACAGGGGGCCTGGGGGAGCAGTACTTC; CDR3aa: CASSSGKTGGLGEQYF
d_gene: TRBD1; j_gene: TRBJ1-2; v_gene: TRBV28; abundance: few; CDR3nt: TGTGCCAGCAGGACCACAGGGGAGAGCTATGGCTACACCTTC; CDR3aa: CASRTTGESYGYTF
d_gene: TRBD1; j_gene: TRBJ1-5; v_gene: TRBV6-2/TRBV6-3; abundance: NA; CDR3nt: TGTGCCAGCAGCTCCGGGACAGGGGTAAATCAGCCCCAGCATTTT; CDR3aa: CASSSGTGVNQPQHF
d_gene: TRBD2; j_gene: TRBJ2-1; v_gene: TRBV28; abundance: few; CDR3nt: TGTGCCAGCAGCCCAAGCGGGAGTTACTACAATGAGCAGTTCTTC; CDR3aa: CASSPSGSYYNEQFF
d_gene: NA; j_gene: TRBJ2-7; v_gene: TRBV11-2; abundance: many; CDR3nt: TGTGCCAGCAGCTTAGATCAGATGATTAACGAGCAGTACTTC; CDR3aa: CASSLDQMINEQYF
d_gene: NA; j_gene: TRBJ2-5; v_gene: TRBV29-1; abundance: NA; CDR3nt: TGCAGCGTTGCGGGGACACTCAAAGAGACCCAGTACTTC; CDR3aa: CSVAGTLKETQYF